The TCR beta chain under discussion was sequenced for a study of OX40 agonist ivuxolimab in advanced cancers. For the study in its entirety: Ivuxolimab was a fully human IgG2 agonistic monoclonal antibody targeting the costimulatory receptor OX40 (CD134). Intravenous ivuxolimab was administered to patients every 2 weeks at six dose levels: 0.01, 0.1, 0.3, 1.5, 3 and 10 mg/kg. Of the approximately 54 dose-escalation patients, hepatocellular carcinoma was present in about 20, melanoma in some 15, renal cell carcinoma in 9 and head and neck cancer in 9. A male proportion of about 79% and a mean age of around 60 years, ranging from about 23 to 79, were recorded for the dose-escalation cohort. Prior anti-PD-1, anti-PD-L1 or anti-CTLA-4 therapy was permitted, and about two fifths of dose-escalation patients had received checkpoint inhibitors. Three dose-escalation patients achieved partial responses, one with hepatocellular carcinoma and two with cutaneous melanoma. Peripheral TCRbeta sequencing was intended to test whether TCR sequence diversity was altered and clonal T-cell expansion was caused by ivuxolimab. The paper describes the monotherapy dose-escalation part (N ≈ 49 patients) of the phase I trial of ivuxolimab. Study-level results and caveats: In the 0.1-3.0 mg/kg groups, partial responders had among the lowest normalized peripheral clonal expansion, particularly in CD8+ T cells. At doses of 0.1 to 3.0 mg/kg, clonal expansion of both CD4+ and CD8+ blood T cells was observed from baseline to week 6. Which antigens the clonally expanded peripheral T cells were specific for was not determined. After ivuxolimab, more expanded clones were found on average in CD8+ T cells than in CD4+ T cells. Low levels of normalized T-cell clonal expansion were also seen in some nonresponding patients.

Genomic DNA was isolated from the sorted cells so that the TCRbeta CDR3 region could be sequenced. The immunoSEQ Assay was used to sequence the TCRbeta CDR3 regions. Not all clones reach the TCRdb copy of this immuneACCESS table, which keeps in-frame sequences only. Checked studies attribute under half of the gap to unresolved V genes and leave the rest unexplained. This sample lists tens of thousands of clones; 90% were detected once. The top ten constitute roughly 0.72% of the sample. Turning to this clone: Its antigen is not yet known. Qualities for individual bases were not recorded, and no much larger clone is one base off.

The trial excluded patients who had a history of autoimmune disease or were on systemic immunosuppression. In every dose cohort, peripheral blood was drawn for TCR sequencing at baseline, cycle 4 day 1, and cycle 7 day 1. Samples came from an open-label, multicenter, first-in-human phase I dose-escalation trial of ivuxolimab. Adults with locally advanced or metastatic melanoma, renal cell, hepatocellular, or head and neck squamous cell carcinoma were enrolled in the trial. CD4+ and CD8+ T cells were sorted separately from peripheral blood before TCR sequencing. V and J lose 5 bases and 9 bases, and a span of 17 bases separates them. For CDR1 and CDR2, the germline V gene (reference sequence) lists LNHDA and SQIVND. The CDR3 measures 14 amino acids from cysteine to phenylalanine. Only the CDR3 region is kept as DNA, spanning 42 bases read in frame from base 1.

The TCR originated in an adult with an advanced solid tumor such as melanoma, head and neck, liver or kidney cancer. The sequence is built from TRBV19 and TRBJ2-1; a weak D assignment points to TRBD1 (6 bases agree). Sequencing was performed on CD4+ or CD8+ T cells sorted from blood, taken in a trial of the OX40 agonist ivuxolimab. The nucleotides are TGTGCCAGTAGTCGCGTAGGGGACACGGTTGAGCAGTTCTTC. Protein translation: CASSRVGDTVEQFF.